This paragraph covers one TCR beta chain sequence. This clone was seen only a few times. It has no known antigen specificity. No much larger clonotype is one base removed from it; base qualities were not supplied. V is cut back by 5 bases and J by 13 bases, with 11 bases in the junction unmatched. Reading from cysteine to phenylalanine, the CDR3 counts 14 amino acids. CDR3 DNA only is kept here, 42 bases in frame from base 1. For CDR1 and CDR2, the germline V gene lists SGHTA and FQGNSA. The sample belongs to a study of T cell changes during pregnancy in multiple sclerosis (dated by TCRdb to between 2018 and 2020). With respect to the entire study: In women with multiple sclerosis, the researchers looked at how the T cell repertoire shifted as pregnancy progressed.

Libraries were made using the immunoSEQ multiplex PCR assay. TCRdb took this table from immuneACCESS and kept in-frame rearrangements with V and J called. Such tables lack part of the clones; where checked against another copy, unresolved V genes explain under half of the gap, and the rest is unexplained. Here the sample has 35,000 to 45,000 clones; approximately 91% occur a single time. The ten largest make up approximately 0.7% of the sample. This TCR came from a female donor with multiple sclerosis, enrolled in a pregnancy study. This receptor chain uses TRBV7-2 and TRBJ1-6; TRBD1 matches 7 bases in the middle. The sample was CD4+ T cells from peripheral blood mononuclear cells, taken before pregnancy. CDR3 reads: CASSPGQIRLPLHF. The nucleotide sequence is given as TGTGCCAGCAGCCCGGGACAGATTAGGCTTCCCCTCCACTTT.